This TCR beta chain was observed in a study of metastatic and nonmetastatic thyroid tumors. TCRdb called clones again from the PCR reads with MiXCR. The sample records about 31,000 clones, about a sixth being singletons. Thyroid surgery was preceded by no treatment in any patient. V dropped 1 base and J dropped 3 bases, with 7 bases sitting between them. The V gene's germline CDR1 is SGHNT and CDR2 YENEEA. This CDR3 has 13 residues. This TCR was sampled from a female donor with papillary thyroid cancer or a benign thyroid nodule (not recorded which). Some clones in this sample may be carry-over from other donors' samples. What was sequenced was blood. This chain joins TRBV11-3 and TRBJ2-7; D unclear. The CDR3 sequence is CASSLGFVYEQYF. DNA for the CDR3: TGTGCCAGCAGCTTAGGATTCGTCTACGAGCAGTACTTC.